This entry is about one T cell receptor (beta chain). Its cognate antigen is unknown. Measured with immunoSEQ multiplex PCR; TCRdb has only the in-frame clones, and not every one. The repertoire has 150,000 to 180,000 clones, around nine tenths of them found once; the top ten carry around 22%. The entry originates in a study of cytomegalovirus exposure and HLA in healthy donors. Study observations and caveats: In the 120 validation repertoires, a later analysis found that first-cohort TCR clusters tended to co-occur. Researchers reported that a few CMV-associated chains were confirmed in vitro as CMV antigen-specific.

The V gene end was trimmed by 5 bases and the J gene end by 6 bases; junction bases not matched to a gene: 13. Germline V gene sequence: CDR1 LNHDA, CDR2 SQIVND (reference sequence). This CDR3 spans 16 amino acids. What was sequenced was PBMCs. This receptor was obtained from a man aged 18 to 29 in good health and CMV-seropositive. The rearrangement joins TRBV19 to TRBJ1-1; 9 bases are shared with TRBD1. This CDR3 reads CASSAPGTGSVPEAFF. The CDR3 DNA is TGTGCCAGTAGTGCCCCCGGGACAGGGAGCGTCCCTGAAGCTTTCTTT.